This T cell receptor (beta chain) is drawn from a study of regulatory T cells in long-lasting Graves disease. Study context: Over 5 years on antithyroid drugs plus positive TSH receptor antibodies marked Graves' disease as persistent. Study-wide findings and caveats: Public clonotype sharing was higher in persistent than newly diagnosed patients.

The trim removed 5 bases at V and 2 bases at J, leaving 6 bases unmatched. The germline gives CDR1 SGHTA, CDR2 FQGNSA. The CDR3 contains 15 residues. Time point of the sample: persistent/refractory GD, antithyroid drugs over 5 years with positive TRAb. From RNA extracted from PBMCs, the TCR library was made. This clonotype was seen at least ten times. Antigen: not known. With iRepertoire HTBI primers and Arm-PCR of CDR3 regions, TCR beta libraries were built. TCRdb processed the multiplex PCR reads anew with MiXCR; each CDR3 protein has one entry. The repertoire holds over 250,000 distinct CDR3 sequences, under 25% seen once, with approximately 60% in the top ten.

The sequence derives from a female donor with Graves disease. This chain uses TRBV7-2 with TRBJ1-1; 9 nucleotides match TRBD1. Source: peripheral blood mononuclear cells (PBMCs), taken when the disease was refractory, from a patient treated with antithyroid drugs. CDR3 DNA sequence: TGTGCCAGCAGCACAGTTACAGGGGGCAACACTGAAGCTTTCTTT. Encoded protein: CASSTVTGGNTEAFF. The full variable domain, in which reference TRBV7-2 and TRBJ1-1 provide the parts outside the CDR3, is GAGVSQSPSNKVTEKGKDVELRCDPISGHTALYWYRQSLGQGLEFLIYFQGNSAPDKSGLPSDRFSAERTGGSVSTLTIQRTQQEDSAVYLCASSTVTGGNTEAFFGQGTRLTVV.